This TCR beta chain was captured by sequencing in a study of T cell changes during pregnancy in multiple sclerosis. Clones were sequenced by immunoSEQ multiplex PCR, and TCRdb holds only the in-frame ones, with some missing. Counted here are fewer than 40,000 clones, approximately 90% occurring once; the ten biggest clones make up approximately 13%. This CDR3 spans 13 amino acids. Between the trimmed V and J ends, which lost 6 bases and 7 bases, there was a span of 15 bases. In germline, CDR1 is MNHEY, CDR2 SVGAGI. The V gene is TRBV6-5, the J gene TRBJ1-2; D unclear. The clonotype was recovered from a female donor with multiple sclerosis, enrolled in a pregnancy study. This specimen consisted of CD8+ T cells from peripheral blood mononuclear cells, obtained in the first trimester of pregnancy. CDR3 sequence reads: CASSPVGSGGYTF. In DNA, the CDR3 is TGTGCCAGCAGCCCCGTAGGGAGTGGTGGCTACACCTTC.